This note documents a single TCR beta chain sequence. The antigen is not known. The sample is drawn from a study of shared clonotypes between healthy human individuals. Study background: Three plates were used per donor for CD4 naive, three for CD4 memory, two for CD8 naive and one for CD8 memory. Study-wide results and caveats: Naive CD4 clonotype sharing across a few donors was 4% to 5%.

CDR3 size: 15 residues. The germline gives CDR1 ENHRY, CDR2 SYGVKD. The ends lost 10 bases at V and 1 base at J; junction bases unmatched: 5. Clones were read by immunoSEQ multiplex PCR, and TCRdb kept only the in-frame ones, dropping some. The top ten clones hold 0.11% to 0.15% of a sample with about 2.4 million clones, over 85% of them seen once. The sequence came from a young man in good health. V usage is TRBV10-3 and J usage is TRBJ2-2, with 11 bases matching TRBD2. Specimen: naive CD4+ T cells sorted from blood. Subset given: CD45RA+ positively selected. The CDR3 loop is CATKGTSGNTGELFF. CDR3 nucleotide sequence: TGTGCCACGAAGGGGACTAGCGGGAACACCGGGGAGCTGTTTTTT.